This entry lists 10 T cell receptor beta chains sequenced from one sample in a study of Ad26.COV2.S vaccination and SARS-CoV-2 variants. Treatment reported: roughly 19 received Ad26.COV2.S at low or high dose, single or two shots; about 5 received placebo; per-sample allocation not given. Each sample was drawn 63 days after the first injection (of vaccine or placebo). The assay was immunoSEQ multiplex PCR, and TCRdb's table has in-frame clones only and misses some. This sample carries around 400,000 clones, around nine tenths of them seen once, and the ten largest clones take less than 15%. This specimen was peripheral blood, taken in a trial of Ad26.COV2.S vaccine versus placebo. The source is a person aged 18-60 years who received the Ad26.COV2.S COVID-19 vaccine or a placebo.

V usage is TRBV18 and J usage is TRBJ2-1; 8 nucleotides agree with TRBD2. CDR1 is KGHSH, CDR2 LQKENI, per germline. The CDR3 covers 15 residues. Trimming at V came to 3 bases and at J to 5 bases, leaving 6 bases not matched to a gene. The DNA for the CDR3 is TGTGCCAGCTCACCCAGGCTAGCGGGTAACAATGAGCAGTTCTTC. Its translation: CASSPRLAGNNEQFF.

This clone was counted only a few times. The rearrangement joins TRBV27 to TRBJ1-5; 8 bases match TRBD1. V lost 6 bases, J lost 2 bases, and 3 bases stayed unmatched. The CDR3 contains 14 residues. Germline V gene lookup returns CDR1 MNHEY and CDR2 SMNVEV (reference sequence). CDR3 bases: TGTGCCAGCAGATCGGGACAGGGCAATCAGCCCCAGCATTTT. Residues: CASRSGQGNQPQHF.

The chain recombines TRBV5-6 with TRBJ2-7, with TRBD1 identical over 9 bases. The CDR3 contains 14 residues. V lost 5 bases, J lost 4 bases, and 7 bases stayed unmatched. The germline CDR1 and CDR2 sequences are SGHDT and YYEEEE. The CDR3 DNA follows: TGTGCCAGCAGACCTACAGGGGGCCTTTACGAGCAGTACTTC. This encodes CASRPTGGLYEQYF.

The chain has TRBV6-5 and TRBJ1-1; D gene unclear. The germline gives CDR1 MNHEY, CDR2 SVGAGI. Deletions cut 6 bases from V and 1 base from J, with 15 bases between. This CDR3 has 15 amino acids. In DNA, the CDR3 is TGTGCCAGCAGACCCGGGCGGGGAGAGAACACTGAAGCTTTCTTT. Encoded protein: CASRPGRGENTEAFF.

The V and J genes are TRBV2 and TRBJ2-7; D might be TRBD1 (5 bases). The V gene lost 1 base and the J gene lost 6 bases, with 13 bases spanning the gap. CDR1 and CDR2 (germline): SNHLY, FYNNEI. This CDR3 has 14 amino acids. The CDR3 reads CASSEDLQGSEQYF. CDR3 sequence (DNA): TGTGCCAGCAGTGAAGATCTGCAGGGCTCCGAGCAGTACTTC.

The chain uses TRBV28 and TRBJ1-1; the match to TRBD1 covers 8 bases. With V trimmed by 5 bases and J by 0 bases, 8 bases remained unmatched. The germline gives CDR1 MDHEN, CDR2 SYDVKM. The CDR3 is 16 amino acids. This CDR3 is CASSPRQGRMNTEAFF. The CDR3 DNA is TGTGCCAGCAGTCCGCGACAGGGGCGGATGAACACTGAAGCTTTCTTT.

The genes are TRBV6-5 and TRBJ1-1, with D tentatively TRBD1 (6 bases). V lost 2 bases and J lost 4, with 11 bases in between. Germline V CDR1 and CDR2: MNHEY, SVGAGI. This CDR3 is 14 amino acids long. DNA of the CDR3: TGTGCCAGCAGTTACGGGAGGGGGGGCACTGAAGCTTTCTTT. It encodes CASSYGRGGTEAFF.

The J gene is TRBJ2-7, the V gene TRBV7-2; D uncertain. V shed 7 bases and J shed 2 bases, with 12 bases lying between them. The CDR3 has 13 amino acids. The germline gives CDR1 SGHTA, CDR2 FQGNSA. Here the CDR3 reads CASTATPTYEQYF. The CDR3 DNA sequence: TGTGCCAGCACCGCCACCCCTACCTACGAGCAGTACTTC.

This chain connects TRBV5-4 to TRBJ1-1; possible D gene TRBD1, 5 bases. CDR1 is SGHNT, CDR2 YYREEE, per germline (reference sequence). Trimming took 0 bases from V and 7 from J, leaving 7 bases between them. This CDR3 comprises 12 residues. Here the CDR3 reads CASSLGQFEAFF. CDR3 nucleotides: TGTGCCAGCAGCTTGGGACAGTTTGAAGCTTTCTTT.

This clone was recorded only once. The chain joins TRBV4-3 to TRBJ2-2; 11 nucleotides line up with TRBD2. The CDR3 length is 15 residues. V gave up 4 bases and J gave up 6 bases; unmatched junction bases: 4. Germline CDR1 LGHNA, CDR2 YSLEER. CDR3 DNA: TGCGCCAGCAGCCCGATACTAGCGGGAGCCGGGGAGCTGTTTTTT. Its translation: CASSPILAGAGELFF.